The sequence of this T cell receptor beta chain was determined in a study of liver allograft versus peripheral blood T cells (TCRdb year 2020). For the study in its entirety: The study compared the T cell receptor repertoires present in transplanted livers with the repertoires present in the peripheral blood of liver transplant recipients.

The listed sequencing device is Illumina MiSeq. TCRdb applied fastp at Q25 and MiXCR to the public reads, then kept only in-frame beta chains. Rows merge per CDR3 protein into single entries with the most common DNA and genes. Within this sample are 7,000 to 9,500 distinct CDR3 sequences, with around a fifth of them counted one time only. Around 23% of the sample is held by the ten biggest clonotypes. What the research found in general, with its limitations: T cell receptor repertoires inside liver allografts were reported to differ from those detected in peripheral blood.

The germline V gene (reference sequence) provides CDR1 MNHNY and CDR2 SVGAGI. V and J are trimmed by 8 bases and 1 base, and the gene matches miss 4 bases of the junction. Including the terminal cysteine and phenylalanine, the CDR3 comprises 13 residues. The entry retains the CDR3 DNA only, 39 bases that are in frame from base 1. By share, this clonotype ranks as medium-sized (0.01 to 0.1%). No antigen is known for it. Base quality data are lacking; no much larger clone is found one base away. The sequence links TRBV6-6 to TRBJ1-1; 7 of the junction bases match TRBD1. This receptor was obtained from a human patient who had a liver transplant. Donor T cells from the graft may be present among the T cells after a transplant. The nucleotide sequence is TGTGCCAGCCGACAGGGATCGAACACTGAAGCTTTCTTT. It translates to CASRQGSNTEAFF.